The source of this TCR beta chain is a study of blood T cell repertoires in COVID-19. For the study at large: There were acute and convalescent COVID-19 samples, and they came from the United States, Italy and Spain. T cells, B-cell-depleted T cells, or PBMCs supplied cDNA or gDNA.

Source study methods: It was from reference gene primer amplification that nucleated cell counts were estimated. The data were produced by immunoSEQ multiplex PCR, yet TCRdb's version contains in-frame clones alone and is incomplete. Clonal size and the V and J genes are those of that table, whereas D and trimming came from the DNA. The sample consists of roughly 7,800 clones, 85% to 90% of them appearing once. The CDR3 covers 17 residues. Germline V gene sequence: CDR1 LNHNV, CDR2 YYDKDF (reference sequence). V lost 0 bases to trimming and J lost 7 bases; unmatched junction nucleotides: 9. This sequence joins TRBV15 and TRBJ2-1; 10 bases align to TRBD1. This TCR was sampled from a woman aged 45-65 years with active or convalescent COVID-19. Sequencing was done on a sample of peripheral blood. The CDR3 loop is CATSRDRRTGGGNEQFF. The CDR3 bases are TGTGCCACCAGCAGAGATCGACGGACAGGGGGTGGGAATGAGCAGTTCTTC.